This T cell receptor (beta chain) was obtained from a study of T cell responses to AZD1222 COVID-19 vaccine. Study results and caveats: Repertoires in all cases were sampled only once the peak T cell response had passed.

The repertoire was sequenced with immunoSEQ multiplex PCR; TCRdb's copy has only in-frame clones and lacks some. The table records roughly 100,000 clones, 87% of them present only once. On this clone: Antigen unknown.

This CDR3 spans 14 amino acids. V gave up 0 bases and J gave up 9 bases, with 12 bases separating them. Germline CDR1 is LGHDT and CDR2 is YNNKEL (reference sequence). This material consisted of peripheral blood, taken 28 days after the second AZD1222 dose. This sequence joins TRBV3-1 (or the pseudogene TRBV3-2) and TRBJ2-1, with D tentatively TRBD2 (5 bases). This receptor was identified in an adult who received the AZD1222 COVID-19 vaccine. CDR3 protein: CASSQDTRSREQFF. In DNA form, the CDR3 reads TGTGCCAGCAGCCAAGATACTAGATCACGTGAGCAGTTCTTC.